The rows below give T cell receptor beta chains drawn from one sample of a study of cytomegalovirus exposure and HLA in healthy donors. TCRdb's copy holds only in-frame clones and misses some; the assay was immunoSEQ multiplex PCR. The sample lists about 140,000 clones; just over 85% were seen once. Sequenced sample: PBMCs. The source is a woman between 18 and 30 years old in good health and CMV-seropositive. The CDR3 runs from the conserved cysteine through the conserved F or W. The order of the fields is D gene, V gene, J gene, clone size, CDR3 DNA, CDR3 protein. D genes are given only for firm matches. For some rows the clone size is stated as once, few or many, or as a class when expanded; others skip it.

d_gene: .; v_gene: TRBV7-2; j_gene: TRBJ2-3; abundance: .; CDR3nt: TGTGCCAGCAGCTTATCTGCGGGCCTTTTAGTGGATACGCAGTATTTT; CDR3aa: CASSLSAGLLVDTQYF
d_gene: .; v_gene: TRBV15; j_gene: TRBJ2-7; abundance: .; CDR3nt: TGTGCCACCAGCAGAGTCTTCTCAGGAAGCTCCTACGAGCAGTACTTC; CDR3aa: CATSRVFSGSSYEQYF
d_gene: .; v_gene: TRBV27; j_gene: TRBJ2-1; abundance: .; CDR3nt: TGTGCCAGCAGTTTCCTCACGCGAGCGGCGCAATACAATGAGCAGTTCTTC; CDR3aa: CASSFLTRAAQYNEQFF
d_gene: .; v_gene: TRBV14; j_gene: TRBJ1-2; abundance: .; CDR3nt: TGTGCCAGCAGCCCCTTGACAGCCTATGGCTACACCTTC; CDR3aa: CASSPLTAYGYTF
d_gene: .; v_gene: TRBV18; j_gene: TRBJ2-7; abundance: .; CDR3nt: TGTGCCAGCTCTCCGGGAACGACGGCCGCCTACGAGCAGTACTTC; CDR3aa: CASSPGTTAAYEQYF
d_gene: .; v_gene: TRBV11-2; j_gene: TRBJ2-4; abundance: .; CDR3nt: TGTGCCAGCAGCTTCGGACATACCAAAAACATTCAGTACTTC; CDR3aa: CASSFGHTKNIQYF
d_gene: .; v_gene: TRBV6-5; j_gene: TRBJ1-1; abundance: .; CDR3nt: TGTGCCAGCAGGGCCCCTAAAGGGGAGAACACTGAAGCTTTCTTT; CDR3aa: CASRAPKGENTEAFF
d_gene: .; v_gene: TRBV5-6; j_gene: TRBJ1-2; abundance: .; CDR3nt: TGTGCCAGCAGCCCGGTAGGGGTTGCCGGCTACACCTTC; CDR3aa: CASSPVGVAGYTF
d_gene: .; v_gene: TRBV28; j_gene: TRBJ1-1; abundance: .; CDR3nt: TGTGCCAGCAGTTTAGGAGACAACACTGAAGCTTTCTTT; CDR3aa: CASSLGDNTEAFF
d_gene: .; v_gene: TRBV2; j_gene: TRBJ1-2; abundance: .; CDR3nt: TGTGCCAGACTAGACCTCGAGGGTCTGGGGACATCATATGGCTACACCTTC; CDR3aa: CARLDLEGLGTSYGYTF
d_gene: TRBD1; v_gene: TRBV19; j_gene: TRBJ1-6; abundance: few; CDR3nt: TGTGCCAGTCGGACAGGGAGTAATTCACCCCTCCACTTT; CDR3aa: CASRTGSNSPLHF
d_gene: .; v_gene: TRBV18; j_gene: TRBJ2-1; abundance: .; CDR3nt: TGTGCCAGCTCACCAGTGCGGGACCCGGCCTACAATGAGCAGTTCTTC; CDR3aa: CASSPVRDPAYNEQFF
d_gene: .; v_gene: TRBV7-9; j_gene: TRBJ2-2; abundance: .; CDR3nt: TGTGCCAGCAGCTCGGACCCAGGGGACACCGGGGAGCTGTTTTTT; CDR3aa: CASSSDPGDTGELFF
d_gene: TRBD2; v_gene: TRBV4-2; j_gene: TRBJ2-3; abundance: .; CDR3nt: TGTGCCAGCAGCCAGGACGGACCTAGCGGGTCCTCAGATACGCAGTATTTT; CDR3aa: CASSQDGPSGSSDTQYF
d_gene: TRBD2; v_gene: TRBV5-5; j_gene: TRBJ2-7; abundance: .; CDR3nt: TGTGCCAGCAGCTTGGGGACTAGCGCTTCCTACGAGCAGTACTTC; CDR3aa: CASSLGTSASYEQYF
d_gene: .; v_gene: TRBV5-1; j_gene: TRBJ1-2; abundance: .; CDR3nt: TGCGCCAGCAGCTTCGACAGCAACTATGGCTACACCTTC; CDR3aa: CASSFDSNYGYTF
d_gene: .; v_gene: TRBV30; j_gene: TRBJ2-1; abundance: .; CDR3nt: TGTGCCGTCTCCACTACTAGGTACAATGAGCAGTTCTTC; CDR3aa: CAVSTTRYNEQFF
d_gene: TRBD2; v_gene: TRBV9; j_gene: TRBJ2-7; abundance: .; CDR3nt: TGTGCCAGCAGCGTAGAAGGCGGGAGCTCCTACGAGCAGTACTTC; CDR3aa: CASSVEGGSSYEQYF
d_gene: .; v_gene: TRBV6-5; j_gene: TRBJ2-7; abundance: .; CDR3nt: TGTGCCAGCAGTTACTCGGACAGCTCCTACGAGCAGTACTTC; CDR3aa: CASSYSDSSYEQYF
d_gene: TRBD1; v_gene: TRBV5-1; j_gene: TRBJ2-3; abundance: .; CDR3nt: TGCGCCAGCAGCTTGGTACAGGGGGATCTTTACACAGATACGCAGTATTTT; CDR3aa: CASSLVQGDLYTDTQYF
d_gene: .; v_gene: TRBV7-3; j_gene: TRBJ2-5; abundance: .; CDR3nt: TGTGCCAGCAGCACAGGACATTTGGAGACCCAGTACTTC; CDR3aa: CASSTGHLETQYF
d_gene: TRBD1; v_gene: TRBV28; j_gene: TRBJ2-3; abundance: .; CDR3nt: TGTGCCAGCAGTCGGACAGGGCTGATTACGCAGTATTTT; CDR3aa: CASSRTGLITQYF
d_gene: TRBD2; v_gene: TRBV27; j_gene: TRBJ2-7; abundance: .; CDR3nt: TGTGCCAGCAGTGTTGGGAGCGGGGGCGAGCAGTACTTC; CDR3aa: CASSVGSGGEQYF
d_gene: TRBD1; v_gene: TRBV28; j_gene: TRBJ1-6; abundance: many; CDR3nt: TGTGCCAGCACCCTCAGACAGGGTAACTATAATTCACCCCTCCACTTT; CDR3aa: CASTLRQGNYNSPLHF
d_gene: TRBD1; v_gene: TRBV7-9; j_gene: TRBJ1-5; abundance: .; CDR3nt: TGTGCCAGCAGCCCCACAGGGGGCTTTGATCAGCCCCAGCATTTT; CDR3aa: CASSPTGGFDQPQHF
d_gene: .; v_gene: TRBV27; j_gene: TRBJ1-5; abundance: .; CDR3nt: TGTGCCAGCAGGCCATCGGGAGGTCAGCCCCAGCATTTT; CDR3aa: CASRPSGGQPQHF
d_gene: TRBD1; v_gene: TRBV5-1; j_gene: TRBJ1-3; abundance: .; CDR3nt: TGCGCCAGCAGCTTGGCCTACGGGACAGTCAACTCTGGAAACACCATATATTTT; CDR3aa: CASSLAYGTVNSGNTIYF
d_gene: TRBD2; v_gene: TRBV5-4; j_gene: TRBJ2-5; abundance: .; CDR3nt: TGTGCCAGCAGCTTGCCCGGGGGGGAGACCCAGTACTTC; CDR3aa: CASSLPGGETQYF
d_gene: TRBD2; v_gene: TRBV19; j_gene: TRBJ2-1; abundance: .; CDR3nt: TGTGCCAGTAGTATTGTACTAGCGGGCGACAATGAGCAGTTCTTC; CDR3aa: CASSIVLAGDNEQFF
d_gene: .; v_gene: TRBV18; j_gene: TRBJ1-5; abundance: .; CDR3nt: TGTGCCAGCTCACCCGGGGAAGGACGCAATCAGCCCCAGCATTTT; CDR3aa: CASSPGEGRNQPQHF
d_gene: .; v_gene: TRBV28; j_gene: TRBJ1-4; abundance: .; CDR3nt: TGTGCCAGCAGTTTAGATAGGCAGGGCCTTAATGAAAAACTGTTTTTT; CDR3aa: CASSLDRQGLNEKLFF
d_gene: .; v_gene: TRBV7-8; j_gene: TRBJ2-1; abundance: .; CDR3nt: TGTGCCAGCAGCTTAGCTAGATCCAGGGGTCACAATGAGCAGTTCTTC; CDR3aa: CASSLARSRGHNEQFF
d_gene: .; v_gene: TRBV10-1; j_gene: TRBJ2-2; abundance: .; CDR3nt: TGCGCCAGCAGTGCGTCCAGGGGCACCGGGGAGCTGTTTTTT; CDR3aa: CASSASRGTGELFF
d_gene: .; v_gene: TRBV19; j_gene: TRBJ2-1; abundance: .; CDR3nt: TGTGCCAGTCGCCAGGGCTCCTACAATGAGCAGTTCTTC; CDR3aa: CASRQGSYNEQFF
d_gene: TRBD2; v_gene: TRBV9; j_gene: TRBJ2-5; abundance: .; CDR3nt: TGTGCCAGCAGCGTATCATTCAGCGGGACTAGCGGGGGAGGGTGGCAAGAGACCCAGTACTTC; CDR3aa: CASSVSFSGTSGGGWQETQYF
d_gene: .; v_gene: TRBV5-4; j_gene: TRBJ1-2; abundance: .; CDR3nt: TGTGCCAGCAGCCCGACGGGGGGGGGCAGGTCCTATGGCTACACCTTC; CDR3aa: CASSPTGGGRSYGYTF
d_gene: .; v_gene: TRBV30; j_gene: TRBJ1-6; abundance: .; CDR3nt: TGTGCCTGGAGTGTGGCAGGGGCCAGCTCCTATAATTCACCCCTCCACTTT; CDR3aa: CAWSVAGASSYNSPLHF
d_gene: .; v_gene: TRBV27; j_gene: TRBJ2-2; abundance: .; CDR3nt: TGTGCCAGCAGTTTATTCTCGGGCACCGGGGAGCTGTTTTTT; CDR3aa: CASSLFSGTGELFF
d_gene: .; v_gene: TRBV30; j_gene: TRBJ2-1; abundance: .; CDR3nt: TGTGCCTGGACCAGAGCGTTATGGGGCGTCAGCGATGAGCAGTTCTTC; CDR3aa: CAWTRALWGVSDEQFF
d_gene: .; v_gene: TRBV29-1; j_gene: TRBJ2-7; abundance: .; CDR3nt: TGCAGCGTTTATTCCACTATCGACTACGAGCAGTACTTC; CDR3aa: CSVYSTIDYEQYF
d_gene: .; v_gene: TRBV4-2; j_gene: TRBJ1-4; abundance: .; CDR3nt: TGTGCCAGCAGCCAAGTGGGGGGAGATGGTGAAAAACTGTTTTTT; CDR3aa: CASSQVGGDGEKLFF
d_gene: TRBD2; v_gene: TRBV6-5; j_gene: TRBJ2-5; abundance: .; CDR3nt: TGTGCCAGCAGTTACGACGGGGGGGCTTTTAAGACCCAGTACTTC; CDR3aa: CASSYDGGAFKTQYF
d_gene: .; v_gene: TRBV7-9; j_gene: TRBJ2-7; abundance: .; CDR3nt: TGTGCCAGCAGCCCCGTCGGGAGCTCCTACGAGCAGTACTTC; CDR3aa: CASSPVGSSYEQYF
d_gene: .; v_gene: TRBV5-6; j_gene: TRBJ1-1; abundance: .; CDR3nt: TGTGCCAGCAGCTCCGGAAAGGGGTTGGGCACTGAAGCTTTCTTT; CDR3aa: CASSSGKGLGTEAFF
d_gene: TRBD1; v_gene: TRBV28; j_gene: TRBJ2-2; abundance: .; CDR3nt: TGTGCCAGCAGGGGGACAGGGACCGGGGAGCTGTTTTTT; CDR3aa: CASRGTGTGELFF
d_gene: .; v_gene: TRBV11-2; j_gene: TRBJ2-3; abundance: .; CDR3nt: TGTGCCAGCACCCTCACAGATACGCAGTATTTT; CDR3aa: CASTLTDTQYF
d_gene: .; v_gene: TRBV2; j_gene: TRBJ1-3; abundance: few; CDR3nt: TGTGCCAGCCAAGCGGCCACCTCTGGAAACACCATATATTTT; CDR3aa: CASQAATSGNTIYF
d_gene: TRBD2; v_gene: TRBV5-1; j_gene: TRBJ2-7; abundance: .; CDR3nt: TGCGCCAGCAGCTTGCCTCACAGCGGGGATGGGACCTACGAGCAGTACTTC; CDR3aa: CASSLPHSGDGTYEQYF
d_gene: TRBD2; v_gene: TRBV6-1; j_gene: TRBJ2-5; abundance: .; CDR3nt: TGTGCCAGCAGTAGGGACTATGGGGGGGAGACCCAGTACTTC; CDR3aa: CASSRDYGGETQYF
d_gene: .; v_gene: TRBV20-1; j_gene: TRBJ1-3; abundance: .; CDR3nt: TGCAGCGCGGTCAGGGGCGACACCATATATTTT; CDR3aa: CSAVRGDTIYF
d_gene: TRBD1; v_gene: TRBV6-5; j_gene: TRBJ1-2; abundance: .; CDR3nt: TGTGCCAGCAGTTATGAGGGACAGTTTAACTATGGCTACACCTTC; CDR3aa: CASSYEGQFNYGYTF
d_gene: TRBD2; v_gene: TRBV10-3; j_gene: TRBJ2-7; abundance: .; CDR3nt: TGTGCCAGCAGTGAAGGGACTAGCGGCTCCTACGAGCAGTACTTC; CDR3aa: CASSEGTSGSYEQYF
d_gene: .; v_gene: TRBV27; j_gene: TRBJ2-2; abundance: .; CDR3nt: TGTGCCAGCAGCTTCAACACCGGGGAGCTGTTTTTT; CDR3aa: CASSFNTGELFF
d_gene: .; v_gene: TRBV4-3; j_gene: TRBJ2-6; abundance: .; CDR3nt: TGCGCCAGCAGCCCCCACAGAGCCTCTGGGGCCAACGTCCTGACTTTC; CDR3aa: CASSPHRASGANVLTF
d_gene: TRBD1; v_gene: TRBV4-1; j_gene: TRBJ1-6; abundance: .; CDR3nt: TGCGCCAGCAGCCAAGGACAGGGATATTCACCCCTCCACTTT; CDR3aa: CASSQGQGYSPLHF